These 16 T cell receptor beta chains share one sample of origin, sequenced in a study of STAT3 mutations in large granular lymphocyte leukemia. Study results and limitations: In T-cell large granular lymphocyte leukemia, about half of patients showed multiple immunodominant subclonotypes.

The antigens these receptors bind are not known. This table comes from immunoSEQ multiplex PCR, and its TCRdb copy is limited to in-frame clones, with some not included. The repertoire holds 35,000 to 40,000 clones, with roughly 88% as singletons. Material: PBMCs. The receptors were gathered from a human donor with T large granular lymphocyte leukemia. Some clones in this sample may be carry-over from other donors' samples.

The chain recombines TRBV25-1 with TRBJ2-3; 10 nucleotides align to TRBD2. Germline V gives CDR1 MGHDK, CDR2 SYGVNS. This CDR3 region has 15 residues. V dropped 6 bases and J dropped 6; count of bases not matched to a gene: 9. The CDR3: CASRLSGGAEDTQYF. The CDR3 coding sequence is TGTGCCAGCAGGCTGAGCGGGGGGGCTGAGGATACGCAGTATTTT.

This clone appeared a single time. The V call is TRBV28, the J call TRBJ2-7; D is undetermined. Germline-derived CDR1 and CDR2 are MDHEN and SYDVKM. This CDR3 region has 15 residues. Trimming took off 5 bases at V and 6 bases at J, with 20 bases between the two ends. This CDR3 is CASSPTLLGSAEQYF. CDR3 nucleotide sequence: TGTGCCAGCAGTCCCACACTCCTAGGCTCAGCCGAGCAGTACTTC.

The V gene is TRBV18, the J gene TRBJ2-1; weak D call: TRBD1 (8 bases). V lost 5 bases to trimming and J lost 5 bases, with 13 bases between them. This CDR3 is built from 14 residues. Germline V gene lookup returns CDR1 KGHSH and CDR2 LQKENI. The CDR3 bases are TGTGCCAGCTCAGGCACAGGGGGGGACAATGAGCAGTTCTTC. Translation gives CASSGTGGDNEQFF.

The V call is TRBV2, the J call TRBJ2-1; possible D gene TRBD1, 5 bases. V lost 2 bases, J lost 8 bases, and 7 bases lay in between. CDR3 size: 12 residues. CDR1 and CDR2 from the germline V gene are SNHLY and FYNNEI. The CDR3 loop is CASSEQGHEQFF. CDR3 nucleotide sequence: TGTGCCAGCAGTGAACAGGGCCATGAGCAGTTCTTC.

This chain joins TRBV7-9 and TRBJ1-4; weak D call: TRBD1 (6 bases). The CDR3 covers 15 residues. V was shortened by 5 bases and J by 0 bases, with 10 bases between the two germline ends. The germline gives CDR1 SEHNR, CDR2 FQNEAQ (reference sequence). CDR3 coding DNA: TGTGCCAGCAGCCCCTACAGGGCAACTAATGAAAAACTGTTTTTT. Encoded protein: CASSPYRATNEKLFF.

J is TRBJ1-5 and V is TRBV18; tentatively, D is TRBD1 (5 bases). This CDR3 has 15 residues. Germline CDR1 KGHSH, CDR2 LQKENI. V gave up 5 bases and J gave up 4 bases, with 15 bases separating them. The CDR3 DNA reads TGTGCCAGCTCAGAATTACAGGAGCAGAATCAGCCCCAGCATTTT. Its protein is CASSELQEQNQPQHF.

The V gene is TRBV5-1, the J gene TRBJ1-3; maybe TRBD1 (5 bases). This CDR3 has 14 amino acids. Trimming stripped 0 bases from V and 3 bases from J, with 7 bases between. From germline, CDR1 is SGHRS and CDR2 YFSETQ. The CDR3, as DNA: TGCGCCAGCAGCTTGGCAGGGTTTGGAAACACCATATATTTT. As protein: CASSLAGFGNTIYF.

The chain links TRBV7-9 to TRBJ2-3; 9 positions match TRBD1. The CDR3 sequence is 16 residues long. Trimming cost V 5 bases and J 2 bases; bases outside gene matches: 8. Germline V gives CDR1 SEHNR, CDR2 FQNEAQ (reference sequence). CDR3 DNA: TGTGCCAGCAGCCCTAGGACAGGGGCCCCCACAGATACGCAGTATTTT. Translating gives CASSPRTGAPTDTQYF.

The gene calls are TRBV5-5 and TRBJ1-6; no clear D gene. Germline CDR1 reads SGHKS; CDR2 reads YYEKEE (reference sequence). CDR3 size: 12 residues. The V gene lost 4 bases and the J gene lost 6 bases, with 5 bases spanning the gap. CDR3 in DNA: TGTGCCAGCAGCCCCAGTAATTCACCCCTCCACTTT. It encodes CASSPSNSPLHF.

V gene TRBV19 combines with J gene TRBJ1-2, with D possibly matching TRBD1 (5 bases). The CDR3 loop spans 12 amino acids. The V gene's germline CDR1 is LNHDA and CDR2 SQIVND (reference sequence). Trimming removed 5 bases from V and 14 bases from J, with 18 bases in between. CDR3 sequence reads: CASSSRTGLQTF. For the CDR3, the DNA is TGTGCCAGTAGTTCCCGGACGGGGCTTCAAACCTTC.

V is TRBV7-2 and J is TRBJ1-2, with a tentative D call TRBD1 (5 bases). The germline gives CDR1 SGHTA, CDR2 FQGNSA. The CDR3 covers 15 residues. Trimming pared 5 bases from V and 11 bases from J, leaving 24 bases between. In DNA form, the CDR3 reads TGTGCCAGCAGCCCCACCGTGACGGCCGTCGGGGGATACACCTTC. It translates to CASSPTVTAVGGYTF.

The chain links TRBV10-3 to TRBJ1-1; a possible D gene is TRBD1 (6 bases). Trimming shortened V by 6 bases and J by 7 bases, and 12 bases separated the two germline ends. The CDR3 spans 12 residues. Germline assignment: CDR1 ENHRY and CDR2 SYGVKD. The CDR3 reads CAIRGTLDEAFF. The CDR3 DNA follows: TGTGCCATCAGGGGGACACTGGATGAAGCTTTCTTT.

The chain recombines TRBV6-4 with TRBJ2-1; 8 bases map to TRBD2. CDR3 length: 15 amino acids. Germline-derived CDR1 and CDR2 are MRHNA and SNTAGT. J was trimmed by 6 bases and V by 4 bases; bases with no gene match: 8. DNA of the CDR3: TGTGCCAGCAGTGTTAGTAGCGGGACATCCAATGAGCAGTTCTTC. Its protein is CASSVSSGTSNEQFF.

J is TRBJ1-5 and V is TRBV19; D might be TRBD1 (6 bases). CDR3 size: 16 residues. V dropped 5 bases and J dropped 3 bases, with 17 bases sitting between them. Per the germline V gene, CDR1 is LNHDA and CDR2 is SQIVND (reference sequence). The CDR3 here is CASSSAGHEANQPQHF. CDR3 nucleotide sequence: TGTGCCAGTAGTTCTGCGGGACACGAAGCCAATCAGCCCCAGCATTTT.

The chain is built from TRBV9 and TRBJ1-3; the D is unclear. Trimming took off 0 bases at V and 0 bases at J, with 7 bases between the two ends. Looked up from germline, CDR1 is SGDLS and CDR2 is YYNGEE. The CDR3 loop spans 15 amino acids. Written as DNA, the CDR3 is TGTGCCAGCAGCGTAGCCGTAAACTCTGGAAACACCATATATTTT. It is translated as CASSVAVNSGNTIYF.

The chain uses TRBV7-9 and TRBJ2-3; D unresolved. The V and J ends lost 3 bases and 2 bases respectively, with 3 bases between them. The CDR3 totals 12 residues. Germline CDR1 is SEHNR and CDR2 is FQNEAQ (reference sequence). The CDR3 spells CASSLDTDTQYF. Written as DNA, the CDR3 is TGTGCCAGCAGCTTGGACACAGATACGCAGTATTTT.